These T cell receptor beta chains were read from a single sample in a study of blood T cell repertoires in COVID-19. The protocol was immunoSEQ multiplex PCR, while the TCRdb copy is restricted to in-frame clones and leaves out a portion. Of approximately 240,000 clones in the sample, about 85% were seen once. Sample: peripheral blood. These receptors all stem from a woman in her late teens or twenties who had recovered from COVID-19. Each CDR3 is given with its conserved first and last residue. The D gene is left open where the match is weak. The listing skips clone size in some rows; elsewhere it reads once, few, many or a size class.

d_gene,j_gene,abundance,v_gene,CDR3nt,CDR3aa
TRBD1,TRBJ2-3,once,TRBV6-5,TGTGCCATCTCAGCGCGGACAGGGAAGACGCAGTATTTT,CAISARTGKTQYF
-,TRBJ2-2,-,TRBV13,TGTGCCAGCAGCACCCGGGACTCAGCGAACACCGGGGAGCTGTTTTTT,CASSTRDSANTGELFF
-,TRBJ2-6,-,TRBV9,TGTGCCAGCTCTAAGGAGACTGGGGCCAACGTCCTGACTTTC,CASSKETGANVLTF
TRBD1,TRBJ1-2,-,TRBV9,TGTGCCAGCAGCGGCCGGGACAGGGTTTATTTTGACTATGGCTACACCTTC,CASSGRDRVYFDYGYTF
-,TRBJ1-5,-,TRBV6-2/TRBV6-3,TGTGCCAGCAGTCTACAGGGCGGCCAGCCCCAGCATTTT,CASSLQGGQPQHF
TRBD1,TRBJ1-6,-,TRBV27,TGTGCCAGCAGTTTTCAACGGGACAGAGCGAGCTCCTATAATTCACCCCTCCACTTT,CASSFQRDRASSYNSPLHF
-,TRBJ2-7,-,TRBV29-1,TGCAGCGTTCCTGGACAGCTCTACGAGCAGTACTTC,CSVPGQLYEQYF
-,TRBJ2-3,once,TRBV7-9,TGTGCCAGCAGCTTAGTTCTAGCCGGAGATACGCAGTATTTT,CASSLVLAGDTQYF
-,TRBJ1-6,-,TRBV12-3/TRBV12-4,TGTGCCAGCAGCGGAGATTCACCCCTCCACTTT,CASSGDSPLHF
-,TRBJ2-5,-,TRBV7-3,TGTGCCAGCACCACCGACAGCCAAGAGACCCAGTACTTC,CASTTDSQETQYF
-,TRBJ2-7,-,TRBV19,TGTGCCAGTAGTGGACTAAGCGAGCAGTACTTC,CASSGLSEQYF
TRBD2,TRBJ2-7,-,TRBV14,TGTGCCAGCAGCCCGACTAGCGGGAGGGCCCCCGAGCAGTACTTC,CASSPTSGRAPEQYF
-,TRBJ1-5,-,TRBV6-5,TGTGCCAGCAGTTACGGTCCCAGTTCTAGCAATCAGCCCCAGCATTTT,CASSYGPSSSNQPQHF
-,TRBJ2-1,-,TRBV7-6,TGTGCCAGCAGCTTAGGATCGGGAGCCCACAATGAGCAGTTCTTC,CASSLGSGAHNEQFF
TRBD2,TRBJ2-5,few,TRBV13,TGTGCCAGCAGCTCCATAGCGGGAAAAGAGACCCAGTACTTC,CASSSIAGKETQYF
TRBD1,TRBJ1-2,-,TRBV18,TGTGCCAGCTCACCGCAGGGGGCGACTAACTATGGCTACACCTTC,CASSPQGATNYGYTF
-,TRBJ2-1,-,TRBV3-1/TRBV3-2,TGTGCCAGCAGCCATGTACGAGGGATGTACAATGAGCAGTTCTTC,CASSHVRGMYNEQFF
-,TRBJ2-1,-,TRBV7-3,TGTGCCAGCGCGGAGAACAATGAGCAGTTCTTC,CASAENNEQFF
TRBD2,TRBJ2-1,-,TRBV19,TGTGCCAGTATGCAACTAGCGGGAGGCAATGAGCAGTTCTTC,CASMQLAGGNEQFF
TRBD2,TRBJ2-1,once,TRBV7-2,TGTGCCAGCAGCTTAGTCCCTAGCGGTTCCTACAATGAGCAGTTCTTC,CASSLVPSGSYNEQFF
-,TRBJ2-5,-,TRBV6-2/TRBV6-3,TGTGCCAGCAGTTACGTCAGCGGCCAAGAGACCCAGTACTTC,CASSYVSGQETQYF
TRBD2,TRBJ2-3,-,TRBV7-6,TGTGCCAGCAGCTTAATTAGCGGGAGGGCCGGGGATACGCAGTATTTT,CASSLISGRAGDTQYF
-,TRBJ1-2,-,TRBV30,TGTGCCTCAACCCCGGGGGGGGATGGCTACACCTTC,CASTPGGDGYTF
-,TRBJ2-7,once,TRBV27,TGTGCCAGCAGTTTAAACGGCGGGAACTACGAGCAGTACTTC,CASSLNGGNYEQYF
-,TRBJ2-1,-,TRBV29-1,TGCAGCGTTGAATCTAGCTCCTACAATGAGCAGTTCTTC,CSVESSSYNEQFF
-,TRBJ2-1,once,TRBV15,TGTGCCACCAGCAGAGATTCGCGACAAGTGTACAATGAGCAGTTCTTC,CATSRDSRQVYNEQFF
-,TRBJ2-3,-,TRBV19,TGTGCCAGTAGTATAGGAGGAGATACGCAGTATTTT,CASSIGGDTQYF
TRBD2,TRBJ2-1,-,TRBV7-2,TGTGCCAGCACCCCCCTAGCGGGAGCCCACAATGAGCAGTTCTTC,CASTPLAGAHNEQFF
-,TRBJ1-1,-,TRBV29-1,TGCAGCGTTGAACCGGGGGCTTTCTTT,CSVEPGAFF
-,TRBJ1-2,-,TRBV7-3,TGTGCCAGCAGCTTAACGGAAGGGACACCCAGCACCTTC,CASSLTEGTPSTF
TRBD2,TRBJ2-7,-,TRBV7-6,TGTGCCAGCAGCTTAGGGACTAGCGGGGATTCCTACGAGCAGTACTTC,CASSLGTSGDSYEQYF
-,TRBJ2-7,-,TRBV12-3/TRBV12-4,TGTGCCAGCAGTTTGACTATCGAGCAGTACTTC,CASSLTIEQYF
-,TRBJ1-1,-,TRBV16,TGTGCCAGCAGCCAATCATCAGTTTATACTGAAGCTTTCTTT,CASSQSSVYTEAFF
TRBD2,TRBJ2-7,-,TRBV6-1,TGTGCCAGCAGTGAATTGACTAGCGCGAGCTCCTACGAGCAGTACTTC,CASSELTSASSYEQYF
-,TRBJ2-7,-,TRBV7-2,TGTGCCAGCAGTCTAAACAGGGAATTGGAGCAGTACTTC,CASSLNRELEQYF
-,TRBJ1-6,-,TRBV7-9,TGTGCCAGCAGCTTCTCGGGAGGGGCGAATTCACCCCTCCACTTT,CASSFSGGANSPLHF
-,TRBJ2-7,-,TRBV7-2,TGTGCCAGCAGTCAGACCCCTGACAACTCCTACGAGCAGTACTTC,CASSQTPDNSYEQYF
-,TRBJ1-4,few,TRBV29-1,TGCAGCGTGAAGTCAGGGTCGGATGAAAAACTGTTTTTT,CSVKSGSDEKLFF
TRBD2,TRBJ2-2,-,TRBV11-2,TGTGCCAGCAGCCATAGCGGGAGGGGGGTCGGGGAGCTGTTTTTT,CASSHSGRGVGELFF
TRBD2,TRBJ2-1,-,TRBV9,TGTGCCAGCGCCCTAGCGGGAGACGACAATGAGCAGTTCTTC,CASALAGDDNEQFF
-,TRBJ2-1,-,TRBV25-1,TGTGCCAGTCGGGAGATGTTCTACAATGAGCAGTTCTTC,CASREMFYNEQFF
-,TRBJ2-3,-,TRBV10-1,TGCGCCAGCAGTGAGTCGCGCGGGGCTACAGATACGCAGTATTTT,CASSESRGATDTQYF
TRBD2,TRBJ2-7,-,TRBV3-1/TRBV3-2,TGTGCCAGCAGCCAGCCCGGGGGGAGCTCCTACGAGCAGTACTTC,CASSQPGGSSYEQYF
-,TRBJ1-2,-,TRBV19,TGTGCCAGTAGTCCGAGAACCTATGGCTACACCTTC,CASSPRTYGYTF
TRBD1,TRBJ2-3,-,TRBV7-3,TGTGCCAGCAGCTTAATGGGACAGGGGGCAGATACGCAGTATTTT,CASSLMGQGADTQYF
-,TRBJ2-7,-,TRBV4-1,TGCGCCAGCAGCCACCTCCCCGGGACAAAAGTTTACGAGCAGTACTTC,CASSHLPGTKVYEQYF
TRBD2,TRBJ2-3,-,TRBV3-1/TRBV3-2,TGTGCCAGCAGCCAACGAGGACTAGCGGGAGGGCCAGCAGATACGCAGTATTTT,CASSQRGLAGGPADTQYF
-,TRBJ1-3,-,TRBV9,TGTGCCAGCAGCCCGGGGTACGAATCTGGAAACACCATATATTTT,CASSPGYESGNTIYF
-,TRBJ2-7,-,TRBV21-1,TGTGCCAGCAGCAACGCGATCGGCCCTTGGGGGGTCCGCTACTACGAGCAGTACTTC,CASSNAIGPWGVRYYEQYF
-,TRBJ1-1,-,TRBV12-3/TRBV12-4,TGTGCCAGCAGTTTACAGGGCACTGAAGCTTTCTTT,CASSLQGTEAFF